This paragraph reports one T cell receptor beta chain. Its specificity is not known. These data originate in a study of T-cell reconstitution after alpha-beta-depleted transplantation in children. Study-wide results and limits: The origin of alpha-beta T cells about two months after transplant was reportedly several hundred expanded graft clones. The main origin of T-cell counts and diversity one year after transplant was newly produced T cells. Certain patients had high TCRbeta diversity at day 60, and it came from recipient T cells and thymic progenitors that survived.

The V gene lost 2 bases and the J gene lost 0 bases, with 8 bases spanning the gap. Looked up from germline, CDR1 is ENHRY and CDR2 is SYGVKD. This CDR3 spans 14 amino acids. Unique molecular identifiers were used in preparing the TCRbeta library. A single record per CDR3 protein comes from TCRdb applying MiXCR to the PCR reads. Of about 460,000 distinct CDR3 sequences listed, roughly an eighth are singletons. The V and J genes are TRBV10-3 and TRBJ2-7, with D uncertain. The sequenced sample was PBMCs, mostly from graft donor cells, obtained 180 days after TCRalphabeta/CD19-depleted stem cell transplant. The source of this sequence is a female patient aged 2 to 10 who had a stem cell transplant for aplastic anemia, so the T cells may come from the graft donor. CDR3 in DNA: TGTGCCATCAGTGAGGGTCCCCACTCCTACGAGCAGTACGTC. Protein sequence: CAISEGPHSYEQYV.